The 31 T cell receptor beta chains in this list originate from one sample, sequenced in a study of T cells in Graves' hyperthyroidism and ophthalmopathy. Amplified TCR beta CDR3 regions derived from RNA transcripts. RT-PCR in the first round (using the HTBI primer set) targeted the TCR CDR3. From the multiplex PCR reads, TCRdb called clonotypes with MiXCR, one entry per CDR3 protein. Of hundreds of thousands of distinct CDR3 sequences detected, around 38% appear once; the ten largest clones hold about 8.9%. Sequencing was performed on blood. The receptors derive from a young man with Graves' hyperthyroidism.

As to this clonotype: A much larger clone lies one base from this, so it may be a read error. CDR3 DNA: TGTGCCACCAGCTTAGATGGGGGGGCTGGGGCCAACGTCCTGACTTTC. This encodes CATSLDGGAGANVLTF. The V and J genes are TRBV15 and TRBJ2-6, with TRBD2 matching over 7 bases. CDR3 length: 16 residues. Germline V CDR1 and CDR2: LNHNV, YYDKDF (reference sequence). V shed 5 bases, J shed 2 bases, and the junction held 6 bases outside the gene matches.

This clonotype was recorded at least ten times. J is TRBJ1-1 and V is TRBV7-9; 9 bases map to TRBD1. J was trimmed by 4 bases and V by 5 bases; bases with no gene match: 5. The CDR3 runs to 14 residues. Germline V lookup: CDR1 SEHNR, CDR2 FQNEAQ (reference sequence). The CDR3 protein is CASSPGTGSTEAFF. The DNA for the CDR3 is TGTGCCAGCAGCCCCGGGACAGGGTCCACTGAAGCTTTCTTT.

This clonotype has a handful of counts. The V gene is TRBV19, the J gene TRBJ2-6; the D gene could be TRBD1 or TRBD2 (6 bases each). Trimming pared 0 bases from V and 0 bases from J, leaving 15 bases between. This CDR3 is 19 amino acids long. Germline CDR1 and CDR2: LNHDA and SQIVND (reference sequence). The DNA of the CDR3 is TGTGCCAGTAGTATAGAGGGGGGCACGGTGAGCTCTGGGGCCAACGTCCTGACTTTC. Its protein product is CASSIEGGTVSSGANVLTF. The full variable domain, its missing parts supplied by reference TRBV19 and TRBJ2-6, is DGGITQSPKYLFRKEGQNVTLSCEQNLNHDAMYWYRQDPGQGLRLIYYSQIVNDFQKGDIAEGYSVSREKKESFPLTVTSAQKNPTAFYLCASSIEGGTVSSGANVLTFGAGSRLTVL.

This clonotype occurred once. The chain links TRBV6-5 to TRBJ2-7, with unresolved D. The CDR3 sequence is 11 residues long. Between the trimmed V and J ends, which lost 8 bases and 9 bases, there was a span of 14 bases. Germline V lookup: CDR1 MNHEY, CDR2 SVGAGI. CDR3 in amino acids: CASRFETGQYF. CDR3 coding DNA: TGTGCCAGCCGATTCGAAACCGGGCAGTACTTC.

This clonotype occurred a few times. This chain joins TRBV5-1 and TRBJ1-1; a weak D match, TRBD1 (5 bases). The CDR3 has 14 residues. Germline CDR1 SGHRS, CDR2 YFSETQ. Trimming removed 9 bases at V and 1 base at J, with 16 bases between. The CDR3 DNA sequence: TGCGCCACCAGGGAGGGGATGGCGAACACTGAAGCTTTCTTT. It codes for CATREGMANTEAFF.

This clonotype was seen only a few times. This chain uses TRBV7-3 with TRBJ2-2; maybe TRBD1 (8 bases). Germline V gene data show CDR1 as SGHTA and CDR2 as FQGTGA. The CDR3 has 17 residues. V lost 1 base and J 3 bases, leaving 15 bases between the germline ends. The CDR3 reads CASSLMPTGGDTGELFF. Written as DNA, the CDR3 is TGTGCCAGCAGCTTAATGCCTACAGGGGGGGACACCGGGGAGCTGTTTTTT.

The chain combines TRBV7-9 with TRBJ1-1; 7 bases align to TRBD1. The V segment lost 4 bases and the J segment 4 bases; nucleotides outside the gene matches: 9. CDR1 and CDR2 from the germline V gene are SEHNR and FQNEAQ (reference sequence). The CDR3 consists of 15 residues. The CDR3 protein is CASSSETGSSTEAFF. Written as DNA, the CDR3 is TGTGCCAGCAGCTCAGAGACAGGGAGCAGCACTGAAGCTTTCTTT.

The V gene is TRBV12-3 or TRBV12-4, the J gene TRBJ1-1, with TRBD1 matching over 9 bases. The CDR3 extends over 14 amino acids. The CDR3 coding sequence is TGTGCTAGTGGTTCCCCCTGGACAGGGGACGCAGCTTTCTTT. Translated: CASGSPWTGDAAFF.

This clonotype was picked up many times. This rearrangement joins TRBV12-3 or TRBV12-4 to TRBJ2-5; 7 nucleotides match TRBD1. This CDR3 spans 14 amino acids. J lost 5 bases, V lost 5 bases, and 8 bases had no gene match. The CDR3 spells CASSHSGGRETQYF. CDR3 nucleotide sequence: TGTGCCAGCAGTCATTCAGGGGGTAGGGAGACCCAGTACTTC.

This clonotype was counted only a few times. The J gene is TRBJ2-5, the V gene TRBV12-3 or TRBV12-4; D call uncertain. This CDR3 spans 12 amino acids. V dropped 6 bases and J dropped 4 bases, with 9 bases sitting between them. The CDR3 here is CASRSLTETQYF. The CDR3 region has the DNA TGTGCCAGCAGATCTCTTACAGAGACCCAGTACTTC.

This clonotype was counted at least ten times. The chain links TRBV10-3 to TRBJ1-1; a possible D gene is TRBD1 (5 bases). The CDR3 totals 14 residues. V lost 6 bases to trimming and J lost 4 bases, with 15 bases between them. The V gene's germline CDR1 is ENHRY and CDR2 SYGVKD. The CDR3 is CAIRAGLLGTEAFF. For the CDR3, the DNA is TGTGCCATCAGGGCAGGGCTCTTGGGCACTGAAGCTTTCTTT.

This clonotype was seen repeatedly, ten times or more. The chain recombines TRBV2 with TRBJ2-5; maybe TRBD2 (5 bases). The germline gives CDR1 SNHLY, CDR2 FYNNEI. The germline V and J ends were trimmed by 4 bases and 9 bases, with 9 bases remaining between them. The CDR3 consists of 11 residues. The chain's CDR3 is CASSVREAQYF. The CDR3 nucleotides are TGTGCCAGCAGTGTCCGGGAAGCCCAGTACTTC.

This clonotype was detected many times. The chain employs TRBV29-1 and TRBJ2-7, with a possible D match to TRBD2 (5 bases). Trimming left V 7 bases short and J 2 bases short, with 12 bases between. Per germline, CDR1 SQVTM and CDR2 ANQGSEA. The CDR3 is 12 residues long. The CDR3 here is CSAEEAPYEQYF. CDR3 DNA sequence: TGCAGCGCTGAGGAGGCACCCTACGAGCAGTACTTC.

Regarding this clonotype: A much bigger clone sits one base away, suggesting this may be a read error. The CDR3 region has the DNA TGCGCCCGCAGCTTGAGCATGCAGGGGAGCTCACCCCTCCACTTT. It encodes CARSLSMQGSSPLHF. The chain is built from TRBV5-1 and TRBJ1-6; D possibly corresponds to TRBD1 (6 bases). The length of the CDR3 is 15 residues. CDR1 is SGHRS and CDR2 is YFSETQ in the germline V gene. Together with reference TRBV5-1 and TRBJ1-6, the CDR3 gives the full variable domain: KAGVTQTPRYLIKTRGQQVTLSCSPISGHRSVSWYQQTPGQGLQFLFEYFSETQRNKGNFPGRFSGRQFSNSRSEMNVSTLELGDSALYLCARSLSMQGSSPLHFGNGTRLTVT.

This clonotype showed up just a few times. A read error may account for a junction end that differs from germline. The chain joins TRBV7-2 to TRBJ1-1, with D unclear. The CDR3 contains 14 residues. CDR1 is SGHTA and CDR2 is FQGNSA in the germline V gene. CDR3 in amino acids: CASSLVMGNTEAFF. The DNA of the CDR3 is TGCGCCAGCAGCTTGGTCATGGGGAACACTGAAGCTTTCTTT.

This clonotype was found a few times. The chain links TRBV6-5 to TRBJ1-2; 8 nucleotides line up with TRBD1. The CDR3 has 14 amino acids. The germline CDR1 and CDR2 sequences are MNHEY and SVGAGI. Trimming removed 6 bases from V and 5 bases from J; junction bases left unmatched: 8. CDR3 residues: CASRAGTGVYGYTF. The CDR3 DNA reads TGTGCCAGCAGGGCCGGGACAGGAGTATATGGCTACACCTTC.

The gene calls are TRBV6-5 and TRBJ2-7; 10 nucleotides agree with TRBD1. From germline, CDR1 is MNHEY and CDR2 SVGAGI. This CDR3 has 14 residues. V gave up 5 bases and J gave up 3 bases; unmatched junction bases: 4. The CDR3 loop reads CASSNWDRGYEQYF. The CDR3 DNA is TGTGCCAGCAGTAACTGGGACAGGGGCTACGAGCAGTACTTC.

This clonotype was counted many times. The genes are TRBV2 and TRBJ1-1; TRBD1 might be the D (5 bases). The germline V gene has CDR1 SNHLY and CDR2 FYNNEI. This CDR3 is built from 11 residues. The CDR3 reads CATRDNTEAFF. The DNA of the CDR3 is TGTGCAACCAGGGACAACACTGAAGCTTTCTTT. The whole variable domain, remainder taken from reference TRBV2 and TRBJ1-1, is EPEVTQTPSHQVTQMGQEVILRCVPISNHLYFYWYRQILGQKVEFLVSFYNNEISEKSEIFDDQFSVERPDGSNFTLKIRSTKLEDSAMYFCATRDNTEAFFGQGTRLTVV.

This clonotype has more than one count but fewer than ten. The chain has TRBV5-1 and TRBJ2-7, with 12 bases matching TRBD2. This CDR3 spans 15 amino acids. The trim removed 3 bases at V and 5 bases at J, leaving 6 bases unmatched. Germline values: CDR1 SGHRS, CDR2 YFSETQ. The DNA of the CDR3 is TGCGCCAGCAGCTCTAGCGGGAGGGCCCCCGACGAGCAGTACTTC. The encoded protein is CASSSSGRAPDEQYF.

This clonotype was seen a handful of times. This rearrangement joins TRBV12-3 or TRBV12-4 to TRBJ1-2; the match to TRBD1 covers 8 bases. V lost 0 bases and J lost 8; bases outside the gene matches: 5. The CDR3 is 14 residues long. CDR3 region: CASSLATGAMGYTF. In DNA form, the CDR3 reads TGTGCCAGCAGTTTAGCGACAGGGGCTATGGGCTACACCTTC.

This clonotype was seen once. V and J are TRBV6-6 and TRBJ2-1, with D possibly TRBD2 on 7 matching bases. The germline gives CDR1 MNHNY, CDR2 SVGAGI (reference sequence). Trimming removed 10 bases from V and 4 bases from J, with 17 bases in between. This CDR3 has 14 residues. This CDR3 reads CATSEGGDYNEQFF. In DNA form, the CDR3 reads TGTGCCACCTCGGAGGGGGGGGATTACAATGAGCAGTTCTTC.

This clonotype was seen only a few times. V and J are TRBV7-9 and TRBJ1-2; D unclear. Trimming cost V 5 bases and J 1 base, with 11 bases left between them. CDR1 and CDR2 (germline): SEHNR, FQNEAQ (reference sequence). This CDR3 comprises 14 residues. The CDR3: CASSQGGFNYGYTF. The CDR3 DNA follows: TGTGCCAGCAGCCAAGGAGGGTTTAACTATGGCTACACCTTC.

Details on this clonotype: One end of the junction does not line up with germline, which may come from a read error. The V call is TRBV4-1, the J call TRBJ2-7; TRBD2 is a possible D gene (5 bases). Germline lookup yields CDR1 MGHRA and CDR2 YSYEKL. The length of the CDR3 is 15 residues. The CDR3 region is CASSQGLLASYEQYF. The CDR3 coding sequence is TGTGCCAGCAGCCAAGGGTTGCTAGCCTCCTACGAGCAGTACTTC.

Concerning this clonotype: Being one base from a much bigger clone, this may be a read error. This sequence joins TRBV2 and TRBJ1-3; D is unresolved. The CDR3 extends over 15 amino acids. V was shortened by 4 bases and J by 4 bases, with 14 bases between the two germline ends. The germline CDR1 and CDR2 sequences are SNHLY and FYNNEI. CDR3 in DNA: TGTGCCAGCAGTGGCAGGAACTCCGTCGGAAACACCATATATTTT. This sequence encodes CASSGRNSVGNTIYF. Together with reference TRBV2 and TRBJ1-3, the CDR3 gives the full variable domain: EPEVTQTPSHQVTQMGQEVILRCVPISNHLYFYWYRQILGQKVEFLVSFYNNEISEKSEIFDDQFSVERPDGSNFTLKIRSTKLEDSAMYFCASSGRNSVGNTIYFGEGSWLTVV.

As for this clonotype: At one end, the junction sequence differs from germline, possibly due to a read error. The genes are TRBV5-4 and TRBJ2-6; possibly TRBD1 for D (5 bases). CDR3 length: 16 residues. Germline V CDR1 and CDR2: SGHNT, YYREEE (reference sequence). The CDR3 sequence is CAGSLKTASGANVLTF. CDR3 nucleotides: TGTGCCGGCAGCTTGAAGACAGCTTCTGGGGCCAACGTCCTGACTTTC. Looking up the rest from reference TRBV5-4 and TRBJ2-6 gives the full variable domain: ETGVTQSPTHLIKTRGQQVTLRCSSQSGHNTVSWYQQALGQGPQFIFQYYREEENGRGNFPPRFSGLQFPNYSSELNVNALELDDSALYLCAGSLKTASGANVLTFGAGSRLTVL.

The chain has TRBV6-5 and TRBJ1-5; TRBD1 matches 9 bases. The CDR3 contains 14 residues. CDR1 is MNHEY and CDR2 is SVGAGI in the germline V gene. After removal of 6 bases from V and 4 bases from J, the junction contained 4 bases not matched to a gene. The CDR3, as DNA: TGTGCCAGCAGGGGCGACAGGGGGAATCAGCCCCAGCATTTT. It translates to CASRGDRGNQPQHF.

The chain carries TRBV20-1 and TRBJ2-7; D remains unclear. Germline V gene sequence: CDR1 DFQATT, CDR2 SNEGSKA (reference sequence). CDR3 size: 9 residues. Trimming removed 4 bases from V and 7 bases from J, with 5 bases in between. CDR3 coding DNA: TGCAGTGCTATTAAGGAGCAGTACTTC. It translates to CSAIKEQYF.

CDR3 region: CASSGREGVNEQYF. CDR3 DNA: TGTGCCAGCAGCGGCAGGGAAGGAGTGAACGAGCAGTACTTC. The chain recombines TRBV9 with TRBJ2-7, with a possible D match to TRBD1 (5 bases). Between the trimmed V and J ends, which lost 3 bases and 5 bases, there was a span of 15 bases. The V gene's germline CDR1 is SGDLS and CDR2 YYNGEE. The CDR3 is 14 residues long.

This clonotype has a count of ten or more. The rearrangement links TRBV19 to TRBJ2-6; 9 bases map to TRBD1. The length of the CDR3 is 15 residues. Trimming removed 7 bases from V and 9 bases from J; junction bases left unmatched: 10. Germline lookup yields CDR1 LNHDA and CDR2 SQIVND (reference sequence). CDR3 bases: TGTGCCAGTAATCAAGGGGACAGGGAGGTCAACGTCCTGACTTTC. This codes for CASNQGDREVNVLTF. The full variable domain, its missing parts supplied by reference TRBV19 and TRBJ2-6, is DGGITQSPKYLFRKEGQNVTLSCEQNLNHDAMYWYRQDPGQGLRLIYYSQIVNDFQKGDIAEGYSVSREKKESFPLTVTSAQKNPTAFYLCASNQGDREVNVLTFGAGSRLTVL.

This clonotype was detected ten times or more. V and J are TRBV29-1 and TRBJ2-5; D might be TRBD1 (5 bases). Germline-derived CDR1 and CDR2 are SQVTM and ANQGSEA. The CDR3 is 14 amino acids. Deletions cut 0 bases from V and 0 bases from J, with 8 bases between. CDR3 loop: CSVEESRDQETQYF. The CDR3 DNA sequence: TGCAGCGTTGAAGAATCCAGGGACCAAGAGACCCAGTACTTC.

This clonotype was observed many times. The CDR3 bases are TGTGCCAGCAGTACCTCCGGGACACCCAACTATGGCTACACCTTC. This sequence encodes CASSTSGTPNYGYTF. The chain recombines TRBV12-3 or TRBV12-4 with TRBJ1-2; a weak D match, TRBD1 (6 bases). The CDR3 consists of 15 residues. The germline V and J ends were trimmed by 5 bases and 2 bases, with 15 bases remaining between them.